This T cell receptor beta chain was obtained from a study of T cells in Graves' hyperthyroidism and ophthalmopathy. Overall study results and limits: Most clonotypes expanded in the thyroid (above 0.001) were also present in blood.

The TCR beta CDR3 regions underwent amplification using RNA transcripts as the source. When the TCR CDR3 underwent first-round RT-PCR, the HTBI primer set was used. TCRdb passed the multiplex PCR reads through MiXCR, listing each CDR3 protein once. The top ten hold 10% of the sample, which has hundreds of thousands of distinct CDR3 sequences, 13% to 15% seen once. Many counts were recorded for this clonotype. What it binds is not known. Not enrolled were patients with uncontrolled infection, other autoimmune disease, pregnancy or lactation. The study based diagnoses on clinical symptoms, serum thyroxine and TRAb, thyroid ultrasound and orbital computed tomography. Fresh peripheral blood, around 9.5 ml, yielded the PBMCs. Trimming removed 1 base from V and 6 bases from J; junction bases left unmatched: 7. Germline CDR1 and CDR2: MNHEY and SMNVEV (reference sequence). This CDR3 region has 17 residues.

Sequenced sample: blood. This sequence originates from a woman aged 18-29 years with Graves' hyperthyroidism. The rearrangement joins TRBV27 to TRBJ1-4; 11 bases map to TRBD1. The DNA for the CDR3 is TGTGCCAGCAGTTTATTGCGGACAGGGGGCGCGGATGAAAAACTGTTTTTT. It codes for CASSLLRTGGADEKLFF.